A single sample is the source of the 20 T cell receptor beta chains below, sequenced in a study of T cell responses to AZD1222 COVID-19 vaccine. Profiling relied on immunoSEQ multiplex PCR, and the TCRdb table lists in-frame clones only, not all of them. This sample has about 130,000 clones, with about nine tenths found just once. The sequencing here drew on peripheral blood, taken 28 days after the second AZD1222 dose. These receptors were collected from an adult who received the AZD1222 COVID-19 vaccine.

CDR3 nucleotide sequence: TGTGCCAGCAGTTTAATCAATGAGCAGTTCTTC. It translates to CASSLINEQFF. J is TRBJ2-1 and V is TRBV12-3 or TRBV12-4, with D unclear. This CDR3 region has 11 residues. Deletions cut 2 bases from V and 6 bases from J, with 2 bases between.

This clone has only one observation. The chain is built from TRBV18 and TRBJ2-2, with D perhaps being TRBD1 or TRBD2 (5 bases each). V lost 3 bases and J lost 7, with 15 bases in between. Germline V gene lookup returns CDR1 KGHSH and CDR2 LQKENI. This CDR3 has 15 amino acids. The CDR3 here is CASSPPAGTDGELFF. The CDR3 DNA is TGTGCCAGCTCACCCCCTGCAGGGACGGACGGGGAGCTGTTTTTT. The whole variable domain, remainder taken from reference TRBV18 and TRBJ2-2, is NAGVMQNPRHLVRRRGQEARLRCSPMKGHSHVYWYRQLPEEGLKFMVYLQKENIIDESGMPKERFSAEFPKEGPSILRIQQVVRGDSAAYFCASSPPAGTDGELFFGEGSRLTVL.

The V gene is TRBV20-1, the J gene TRBJ1-2; D gene uncertain. The CDR3 runs 11 residues. CDR1 and CDR2 from the germline V gene are DFQATT and SNEGSKA (reference sequence). Trimming pared 5 bases from V and 4 bases from J, leaving 8 bases between. This chain's CDR3 is CSAPRTYGYTF. CDR3 coding DNA: TGCAGTGCTCCGAGGACCTATGGCTACACCTTC.

The J gene is TRBJ1-4, the V gene TRBV5-6, with D hard to call. Germline lookup yields CDR1 SGHDT and CDR2 YYEEEE. V was clipped by 0 bases and J by 0 bases, with 9 bases between them. The CDR3 contains 16 residues. CDR3: CASSLVGSATNEKLFF. The CDR3 nucleotides are TGTGCCAGCAGCTTGGTTGGGAGCGCAACTAATGAAAAACTGTTTTTT.

The chain has TRBV27 and TRBJ2-7, with D possibly matching TRBD2 (7 bases). The germline V gene has CDR1 MNHEY and CDR2 SMNVEV (reference sequence). V was cut by 6 bases and J by 5 bases, with 14 bases left in between. The CDR3 consists of 13 residues. CDR3 sequence: CASRQQGGDEQYF. The CDR3 DNA reads TGTGCCAGCAGACAGCAAGGGGGGGACGAGCAGTACTTC.

This rearrangement joins TRBV6-5 to TRBJ1-2, with TRBD1 identical over 11 bases. Germline assignment: CDR1 MNHEY and CDR2 SVGAGI. Trimming removed 10 bases from V and 2 bases from J; junction bases left unmatched: 6. The CDR3 has 14 residues. This chain's CDR3 is CATARTGGNYGYTF. DNA for the CDR3: TGTGCCACCGCTAGGACAGGGGGCAACTATGGCTACACCTTC.

The CDR3 region is CASSFQGPVEQFF. CDR3 bases: TGTGCCAGCAGCTTCCAGGGCCCGGTTGAGCAGTTCTTC. The chain is built from TRBV11-2 and TRBJ2-1; perhaps TRBD1 as D (5 bases). Trimming removed 3 bases at V and 9 bases at J, with 12 bases between. This CDR3 has 13 amino acids. Germline-derived CDR1 and CDR2 are SGHAT and FQNNGV.

In this sample, this clone turned up a few times. This CDR3 is CAWSPLYEQYF. The CDR3 coding sequence is TGTGCCTGGAGTCCATTATACGAGCAGTACTTC. The V gene is TRBV30, the J gene TRBJ2-7; D uncertain. Trimming took off 2 bases at V and 4 bases at J, with 6 bases between the two ends. The CDR3 has 11 residues. CDR1 and CDR2 (germline): GTSNPN, SVGIG (reference sequence).

The chain uses TRBV7-2 and TRBJ2-1; D is undetermined. There are 11 residues in the CDR3. Germline values: CDR1 SGHTA, CDR2 FQGNSA. Trimming pared 3 bases from V and 11 bases from J, leaving 8 bases between. CDR3 sequence reads: CASSFYGQQFF. In DNA form, the CDR3 reads TGTGCCAGCAGCTTTTACGGACAGCAGTTCTTC.

The rearrangement joins TRBV3-1 (or the pseudogene TRBV3-2) to TRBJ1-5; no clear D gene. Looked up from germline, CDR1 is LGHDT and CDR2 is YNNKEL (reference sequence). V was pared by 4 bases and J by 0 bases, with 7 bases between. The CDR3 length is 14 residues. CDR3 amino acids: CASSRERSNQPQHF. The CDR3 DNA is TGTGCCAGCAGCCGAGAACGTAGCAATCAGCCCCAGCATTTT.

The CDR3 reads CASSYAMGSQHF. CDR3 DNA sequence: TGTGCCAGCAGTTACGCTATGGGGTCCCAGCATTTT. The chain combines TRBV12-3 or TRBV12-4 with TRBJ1-5; D is unclear. The CDR3 is made up of 12 amino acids. V lost 4 bases and J lost 11, with 12 bases in between.

The chain carries TRBV6-2 or TRBV6-3 and TRBJ2-5; possibly TRBD1 or TRBD2 for D (5 bases each). This CDR3 has 13 amino acids. The germline V gene has CDR1 MNHEY and CDR2 SVGEGT. Trimming took 5 bases from V and 2 from J, leaving 9 bases between them. This CDR3 reads CASSRGRQETQYF. The CDR3 coding sequence is TGTGCCAGCAGTAGGGGACGTCAAGAGACCCAGTACTTC.

To note about this clone: Other DNA sequences from this sample encode an identical CDR3 as well. The chain recombines TRBV18 with TRBJ2-7; unclear D gene. This CDR3 region has 14 residues. V was pared by 3 bases and J by 1 base, with 10 bases between. CDR1 and CDR2 (germline): KGHSH, LQKENI. The CDR3 is CASSPSMGSYEQYF. The CDR3, as DNA: TGTGCCAGCTCACCTTCGATGGGGTCCTACGAGCAGTACTTC.

The gene calls are TRBV6-6 and TRBJ1-2; 9 nucleotides line up with TRBD1. Germline V gene lookup returns CDR1 MNHNY and CDR2 SVGAGI (reference sequence). The CDR3 loop spans 18 amino acids. V lost 5 bases to trimming and J lost 1 base; unmatched junction nucleotides: 14. In DNA, the CDR3 is TGTGCCAGCAGTCCCACTGCCGGGACAGGGTTGGGTAACTATGGCTACACCTTC. As protein: CASSPTAGTGLGNYGYTF.

The rearrangement links TRBV19 to TRBJ1-5; D not resolved. Trimming pared 0 bases from V and 7 bases from J, leaving 7 bases between. Germline CDR1 and CDR2: LNHDA and SQIVND (reference sequence). The CDR3 spans 13 residues. This CDR3 reads CASSIDLGQPQHF. CDR3 bases: TGTGCCAGTAGTATAGATCTGGGCCAGCCCCAGCATTTT.

The chain is built from TRBV6-2 or TRBV6-3 and TRBJ1-5; TRBD1 might be the D (6 bases). The V and J ends lost 6 bases and 7 bases respectively, with 10 bases between them. Germline CDR1 reads MNHEY; CDR2 reads SVGEGT. This CDR3 has 12 residues. CDR3 sequence (DNA): TGTGCCAGCAGCCGGGGGGGCCAGCCCCAGCATTTT. Translating gives CASSRGGQPQHF.

The chain links TRBV5-1 to TRBJ1-2; D not certain. In germline, CDR1 is SGHRS, CDR2 YFSETQ. The CDR3 is 11 residues long. V shed 4 bases and J shed 3 bases, with 4 bases lying between them. The CDR3 here is CASSPDYGYTF. CDR3 bases: TGCGCCAGCAGCCCGGACTATGGCTACACCTTC.

The rearrangement joins TRBV5-1 to TRBJ1-1; a weak D match, TRBD1 (6 bases). From germline, CDR1 is SGHRS and CDR2 YFSETQ. V shed 6 bases and J shed 4 bases, with 25 bases lying between them. The CDR3 sequence is 17 residues long. As DNA, the CDR3 is TGCGCCAGCAACCCACAGGGAAGGAGGTTTGGAGGCACTGAAGCTTTCTTT. Its translation is CASNPQGRRFGGTEAFF. Variable domain in full (rest from reference TRBV5-1 and TRBJ1-1): KAGVTQTPRYLIKTRGQQVTLSCSPISGHRSVSWYQQTPGQGLQFLFEYFSETQRNKGNFPGRFSGRQFSNSRSEMNVSTLELGDSALYLCASNPQGRRFGGTEAFFGQGTRLTVV.

J is TRBJ2-7 and V is TRBV2, with TRBD1 matching 7 bases. Germline V gene data show CDR1 as SNHLY and CDR2 as FYNNEI. The ends lost 1 base at V and 5 bases at J; junction bases unmatched: 8. The CDR3 is 15 residues long. The CDR3 loop is CASSEDQTGLNEQYF. CDR3 nucleotide sequence: TGTGCCAGCAGTGAAGATCAGACAGGGTTGAACGAGCAGTACTTC.

The V gene is TRBV3-1 (or the pseudogene TRBV3-2), the J gene TRBJ1-6; no clear D. CDR1 and CDR2 (germline): LGHDT, YNNKEL (reference sequence). The V end lost 0 bases, the J end lost 8 bases, and 5 bases lay between the germline ends. There are 13 residues in the CDR3. This CDR3 is CASSQDRYSPLHF. The CDR3 nucleotides read TGTGCCAGCAGCCAAGACAGATATTCACCCCTCCACTTT.